These 4 T cell receptor beta chains share one sample of origin, sequenced in a study of T cells in localized non-small cell lung cancer. Data came from immunoSEQ multiplex PCR; TCRdb stores just in-frame clones and leaves some out. The top ten hold 22% of the sample, which has approximately 63,000 clones, about 90% seen once. The material was peripheral blood, obtained before any cancer treatment. The receptors originated from a man aged 35 to 69 with stage I squamous cell lung carcinoma.

The CDR3 bases are TGTGCCAGCAGCTCGCGTGTGGGCTATGGCTACACCTTC. This sequence encodes CASSSRVGYGYTF. The chain has TRBV7-2 and TRBJ1-2; D is unresolved. V was trimmed by 4 bases and J by 4 bases, leaving 10 bases between them. Looked up from germline, CDR1 is SGHTA and CDR2 is FQGNSA. The CDR3 is 13 residues long.

The rearrangement uses TRBV6-4 and TRBJ2-1; either TRBD1 or TRBD2 may supply D (5 bases each). This CDR3 has 15 amino acids. V shed 0 bases and J shed 6 bases, with 12 bases lying between them. The germline V gene has CDR1 MRHNA and CDR2 SNTAGT. As DNA, the CDR3 is TGTGCCAGCAGTGACTCTGGGGGTAGCTTCAATGAGCAGTTCTTC. Translated, it gives CASSDSGGSFNEQFF.

This sequence joins TRBV7-2 and TRBJ2-5; D gene unclear. V was clipped by 2 bases and J by 5 bases, with 6 bases between them. CDR3 size: 12 residues. Looked up from germline, CDR1 is SGHTA and CDR2 is FQGNSA. DNA for the CDR3: TGTGCCAGCAGCTTAAATATTGAGACCCAGTACTTC. Encoded protein: CASSLNIETQYF.

The V gene is TRBV7-3, the J gene TRBJ1-5, with D unclear. This CDR3 region has 12 residues. Trimming removed 5 bases at V and 0 bases at J, with 2 bases between. The V gene's germline CDR1 is SGHTA and CDR2 FQGTGA. The CDR3 is CASSASNQPQHF. The CDR3 DNA reads TGTGCCAGCAGCGCTAGCAATCAGCCCCAGCATTTT.